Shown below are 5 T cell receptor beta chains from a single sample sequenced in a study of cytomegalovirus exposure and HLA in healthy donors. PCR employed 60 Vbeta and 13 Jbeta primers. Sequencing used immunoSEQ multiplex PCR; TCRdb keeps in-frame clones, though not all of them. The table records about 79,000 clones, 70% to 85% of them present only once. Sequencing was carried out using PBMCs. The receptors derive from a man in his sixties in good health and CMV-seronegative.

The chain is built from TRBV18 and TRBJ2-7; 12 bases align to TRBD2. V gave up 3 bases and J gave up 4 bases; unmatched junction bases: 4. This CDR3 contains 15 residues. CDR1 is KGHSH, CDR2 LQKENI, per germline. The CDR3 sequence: CASSPTSGSGYEQYF. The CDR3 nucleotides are TGTGCCAGCTCACCGACTAGCGGGAGTGGGTACGAGCAGTACTTC. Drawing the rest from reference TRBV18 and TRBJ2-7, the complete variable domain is NAGVMQNPRHLVRRRGQEARLRCSPMKGHSHVYWYRQLPEEGLKFMVYLQKENIIDESGMPKERFSAEFPKEGPSILRIQQVVRGDSAAYFCASSPTSGSGYEQYFGPGTRLTVT.

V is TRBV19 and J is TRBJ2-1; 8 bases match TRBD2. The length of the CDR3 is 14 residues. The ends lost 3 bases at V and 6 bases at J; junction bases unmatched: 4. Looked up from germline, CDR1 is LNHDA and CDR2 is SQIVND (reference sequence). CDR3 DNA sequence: TGTGCCAGTAGTATCCAGCGGGGGACCAATGAGCAGTTCTTC. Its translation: CASSIQRGTNEQFF.

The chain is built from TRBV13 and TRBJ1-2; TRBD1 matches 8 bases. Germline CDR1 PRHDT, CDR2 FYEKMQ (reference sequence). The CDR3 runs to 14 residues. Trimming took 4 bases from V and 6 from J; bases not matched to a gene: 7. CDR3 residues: CASSSRQGWDGYTF. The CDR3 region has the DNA TGTGCCAGCAGCTCGAGACAGGGGTGGGATGGCTACACCTTC.

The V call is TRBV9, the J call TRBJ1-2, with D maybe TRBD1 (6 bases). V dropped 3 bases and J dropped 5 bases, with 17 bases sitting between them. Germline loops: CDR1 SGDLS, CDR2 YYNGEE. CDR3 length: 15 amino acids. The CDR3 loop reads CASSDPGEELYGYTF. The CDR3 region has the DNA TGTGCCAGCAGCGACCCAGGGGAAGAATTGTATGGCTACACCTTC. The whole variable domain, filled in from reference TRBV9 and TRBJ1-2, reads DSGVTQTPKHLITATGQRVTLRCSPRSGDLSVYWYQQSLDQGLQFLIQYYNGEERAKGNILERFSAQQFPDLHSELNLSSLELGDSALYFCASSDPGEELYGYTFGSGTRLTVV.

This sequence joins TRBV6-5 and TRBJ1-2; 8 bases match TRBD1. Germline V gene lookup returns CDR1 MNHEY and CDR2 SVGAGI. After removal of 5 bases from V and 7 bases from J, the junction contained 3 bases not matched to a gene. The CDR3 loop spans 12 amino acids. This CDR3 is CASSRTGFGYTF. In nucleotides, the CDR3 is TGTGCCAGCAGTAGGACAGGGTTTGGCTACACCTTC.